Each of the 17 T cell receptor beta chains below was sequenced from the same sample in a study of cytomegalovirus exposure and HLA in healthy donors. PCR was performed using 60 Vbeta and 13 Jbeta primers. Here immunoSEQ multiplex PCR was the method, and the copy in TCRdb shows in-frame clones only, minus some. The repertoire includes approximately 100,000 clones, about 62% of them detected once, and about 3.8% sits in the top ten. Sequencing was performed on PBMCs. All receptors derive from a young man in good health and CMV-seronegative.

This clone was observed once. The chain is built from TRBV19 and TRBJ2-3, with D possibly TRBD2 on 6 matching bases. This CDR3 contains 13 residues. V shed 4 bases and J shed 3 bases, with 8 bases lying between them. CDR1 is LNHDA, CDR2 SQIVND, per germline (reference sequence). The CDR3 sequence is CASSNAGTDTQYF. CDR3 nucleotides: TGTGCCAGTAGTAATGCGGGAACAGATACGCAGTATTTT.

The rearrangement links TRBV9 to TRBJ1-1; the D is unclear. CDR1 SGDLS and CDR2 YYNGEE come from the germline V gene. This CDR3 contains 13 residues. V was pared by 2 bases and J by 1 base, with 6 bases between. CDR3 loop: CASSVDWNTEAFF. As DNA, the CDR3 is TGTGCCAGCAGCGTTGACTGGAACACTGAAGCTTTCTTT.

The chain has TRBV11-2 and TRBJ2-3, with TRBD2 identical over 13 bases. The junction had 4 bases not matched to a gene; V was cut back by 5 bases and J by 2 bases. This CDR3 has 16 amino acids. Germline-derived CDR1 and CDR2 are SGHAT and FQNNGV. DNA for the CDR3: TGTGCCAGCAGCCTGGGACTAGCGGGACTCACAGATACGCAGTATTTT. Its protein product is CASSLGLAGLTDTQYF.

This clone turned up a few times. The gene calls are TRBV7-9 and TRBJ2-2, with D hard to call. CDR1 is SEHNR, CDR2 FQNEAQ, per germline (reference sequence). The CDR3 length is 10 residues. The V and J ends lost 8 bases and 5 bases respectively, with 3 bases between them. CDR3 nucleotides: TGTGCCAGCTCTACCGGGGAGCTGTTTTTT. This sequence encodes CASSTGELFF.

This clone was found a few times. The chain has TRBV9 and TRBJ2-3; the D gene is possibly TRBD2 (5 bases). The germline gives CDR1 SGDLS, CDR2 YYNGEE. Trimming took 3 bases from V and 3 from J, leaving 11 bases between them. The CDR3 sequence is 14 residues long. The CDR3 DNA follows: TGTGCCAGCAGCGAATTCGGGGTTACAGATACGCAGTATTTT. Translation gives CASSEFGVTDTQYF.

The chain joins TRBV7-2 to TRBJ2-1, with TRBD1 as a possible D gene (7 bases). Germline CDR1 reads SGHTA; CDR2 reads FQGNSA. This CDR3 contains 14 residues. Trimming removed 5 bases from V and 0 bases from J, with 8 bases in between. The CDR3 sequence: CASSQGGSYNEQFF. CDR3 coding DNA: TGTGCCAGCAGCCAGGGGGGCTCCTACAATGAGCAGTTCTTC.

This clone turned up a few times. V and J are TRBV9 and TRBJ1-2, with D maybe TRBD1 (6 bases). This CDR3 is built from 16 residues. Between the trimmed V and J ends, which lost 2 bases and 2 bases, there was a span of 16 bases. Germline V gene data show CDR1 as SGDLS and CDR2 as YYNGEE. CDR3 amino acids: CASSVSPQGKNYGYTF. CDR3 bases: TGTGCCAGCAGCGTCAGCCCCCAGGGGAAAAACTATGGCTACACCTTC. Using reference TRBV9 and TRBJ1-2 for the parts outside the CDR3, the full variable domain is DSGVTQTPKHLITATGQRVTLRCSPRSGDLSVYWYQQSLDQGLQFLIQYYNGEERAKGNILERFSAQQFPDLHSELNLSSLELGDSALYFCASSVSPQGKNYGYTFGSGTRLTVV.

The V and J genes are TRBV5-6 and TRBJ2-7, with TRBD2 matching over 9 bases. The CDR3 loop spans 14 amino acids. V was pared by 7 bases and J by 0 bases, with 5 bases of the junction left unmatched. The germline V gene has CDR1 SGHDT and CDR2 YYEEEE. The CDR3 DNA sequence: TGTGCCAGCGTACTAGCGGGTAGCTCCTACGAGCAGTACTTC. It is translated as CASVLAGSSYEQYF.

The rearrangement uses TRBV5-5 and TRBJ2-2; perhaps TRBD1 as D (5 bases). V was clipped by 0 bases and J by 7 bases, with 10 bases between them. Germline V gene sequence: CDR1 SGHKS, CDR2 YYEKEE (reference sequence). The CDR3 extends over 14 amino acids. In DNA form, the CDR3 reads TGTGCCAGCAGCTTGGGTGGGGCGGTCGGGGAGCTGTTTTTT. It translates to CASSLGGAVGELFF.

The chain recombines TRBV19 with TRBJ2-2; 8 bases map to TRBD1. The J segment lost 6 bases and the V segment lost 4 bases, leaving 13 bases of the junction unmatched. The CDR3 has 17 amino acids. From germline, CDR1 is LNHDA and CDR2 SQIVND (reference sequence). CDR3 coding DNA: TGTGCCAGTAGTACTGGGCTCCGGACAGGGTTCGCCGGGGAGCTGTTTTTT. Translated: CASSTGLRTGFAGELFF.

CDR3 region: CASSPPTRVSGNTIYF. The CDR3 region has the DNA TGTGCCAGCAGTCCCCCAACCCGGGTCTCTGGAAACACCATATATTTT. J is TRBJ1-3 and V is TRBV28; D unclear. CDR3 length equals 16 residues. Germline V gives CDR1 MDHEN, CDR2 SYDVKM. V was pared by 5 bases and J by 0 bases, with 14 bases between.

This chain uses TRBV4-2 with TRBJ2-6; D is unresolved. V lost 0 bases to trimming and J lost 0 bases, with 6 bases between them. Germline values: CDR1 LGHNA, CDR2 YNFKEQ. The length of the CDR3 is 16 residues. CDR3 amino acids: CASSQDQDSGANVLTF. The CDR3 DNA reads TGTGCCAGCAGCCAAGATCAGGACTCTGGGGCCAACGTCCTGACTTTC.

This clone was recorded a few times. This sequence joins TRBV6-1 and TRBJ1-1; D is ambiguous. Germline V gene data show CDR1 as MNHNS and CDR2 as SASEGT. The CDR3 covers 14 residues. Trimming left V 6 bases short and J 1 base short, with 12 bases between. For the CDR3, the DNA is TGTGCCAGCAGCACCGAGAGGGCGAACACTGAAGCTTTCTTT. Translated: CASSTERANTEAFF.

The chain carries TRBV5-1 and TRBJ2-5; 10 bases line up with TRBD2. The CDR3 has 14 amino acids. V was pared by 3 bases and J by 5 bases, with 4 bases of the junction left unmatched. CDR1 is SGHRS and CDR2 is YFSETQ in the germline V gene. This CDR3 reads CASSWTSGDETQYF. The CDR3, as DNA: TGCGCCAGCAGCTGGACTAGCGGAGATGAGACCCAGTACTTC.

J is TRBJ2-1 and V is TRBV5-1; D unresolved. The CDR3 has 15 residues. V was trimmed by 6 bases and J by 0 bases, leaving 13 bases between them. Germline CDR1 and CDR2: SGHRS and YFSETQ. CDR3 bases: TGCGCCAGCACTCCGAGAACGGGCTCCTACAATGAGCAGTTCTTC. Protein product: CASTPRTGSYNEQFF.

The rearrangement links TRBV5-1 to TRBJ2-2; the match to TRBD2 covers 12 bases. CDR1 SGHRS and CDR2 YFSETQ come from the germline V gene. J lost 0 bases, V lost 3 bases, and 3 bases had no gene match. The CDR3 contains 17 residues. The CDR3 DNA is TGCGCCAGCAGCTCTACTAGCGGGAGGACGAACACCGGGGAGCTGTTTTTT. Translating gives CASSSTSGRTNTGELFF.

This clone has only a few counts. The chain employs TRBV18 and TRBJ1-2; the match to TRBD1 covers 8 bases. The CDR3 is made up of 15 amino acids. V gave up 5 bases and J gave up 2 bases; unmatched junction bases: 7. The germline V gene has CDR1 KGHSH and CDR2 LQKENI. DNA of the CDR3: TGTGCCAGCTCAACAGGACAGGGCGAGAACTATGGCTACACCTTC. Translating it yields CASSTGQGENYGYTF. Full variable domain (outside the CDR3, taken from reference TRBV18 and TRBJ1-2): NAGVMQNPRHLVRRRGQEARLRCSPMKGHSHVYWYRQLPEEGLKFMVYLQKENIIDESGMPKERFSAEFPKEGPSILRIQQVVRGDSAAYFCASSTGQGENYGYTFGSGTRLTVV.